The 11 T cell receptor beta chains in this list originate from one sample, sequenced in a study of blood T cells in healthy people across ages. Alongside a J-beta primer mix, a sample-barcoded 5' primer served in a second PCR lasting 7 to 11 cycles. TCRdb called the 5' RACE reads again in MiXCR, with one record for every CDR3 protein. The repertoire includes fewer than 2 million distinct CDR3 sequences, approximately 40% of them detected once, and 20% to 25% sits in the top ten. The sample comprised blood. Receptors originate from a human donor in good health.

In this sample, this clonotype turned up a few times. The V call is TRBV29-1, the J call TRBJ1-1, with D possibly TRBD1 on 5 matching bases. The CDR3 totals 12 residues. The V gene's germline CDR1 is SQVTM and CDR2 ANQGSEA. Trimming removed 7 bases from V and 1 base from J, with 10 bases in between. CDR3 protein: CSAQTANTEAFF. The CDR3 DNA follows: TGCAGCGCCCAGACAGCGAACACTGAAGCTTTCTTT.

This clonotype was seen more than once but under ten times. V usage is TRBV4-1 and J usage is TRBJ2-4; TRBD1 is a possible D gene (6 bases). The J call is doubtful: the DNA matches TRBJ2-7 better. The CDR3 length is 15 residues. In germline, CDR1 is MGHRA, CDR2 YSYEKL. The CDR3 nucleotides are TGCGCCAGCAGCCAAGACCCGGACAGTTACTACGAGCAGTACTTC. Translated, it gives CASSQDPDSYYEQYF.

J is TRBJ2-7 and V is TRBV7-9; D is perhaps TRBD2 (6 bases). CDR3 length: 15 residues. The V end was cut by 3 bases, the J end by 2 bases, with 14 bases between. Germline assignment: CDR1 SEHNR and CDR2 FQNEAQ (reference sequence). This chain's CDR3 is CASSFGGVITYEQYF. Here the CDR3 DNA reads TGTGCCAGCAGCTTCGGCGGGGTGATAACCTACGAGCAGTACTTC.

The chain carries TRBV2 and TRBJ1-2; 9 bases are shared with TRBD1. Germline V lookup: CDR1 SNHLY, CDR2 FYNNEI. This CDR3 comprises 13 residues. Unmatched junction bases numbered 6, after V lost 3 bases and J lost 10 bases. The CDR3 coding sequence is TGTGCCAGCAGTGAGCAGGGACAGGGTTTCTACACCTTC. Its translation: CASSEQGQGFYTF.

The chain recombines TRBV7-2 with TRBJ1-1, with 9 positions matching TRBD1. This CDR3 is built from 15 residues. V was clipped by 2 bases and J by 7 bases; unmatched bases: 8. The V gene's germline CDR1 is SGHTA and CDR2 FQGNSA. CDR3 region: CASSLFGTGLGEAFF. In DNA form, the CDR3 reads TGTGCCAGCAGCTTATTCGGGACAGGGCTGGGTGAAGCTTTCTTT.

As regards this clonotype: The junction departs from germline at one end; a sequencing error may be responsible. The chain combines TRBV5-1 with TRBJ1-2; D is unresolved. This CDR3 region has 13 residues. CDR1 and CDR2 (germline): SGHRS, YFSETQ. The CDR3 loop is CASGLAGEYGYTF. CDR3 DNA: TGCGCCAGCGGCTTGGCCGGGGAATATGGCTACACCTTC.

This clonotype has more than one count but fewer than ten. The chain combines TRBV27 with TRBJ2-4; D tentatively reads TRBD1 or TRBD2 (5 bases each). Germline V gene lookup returns CDR1 MNHEY and CDR2 SMNVEV (reference sequence). V lost 6 bases and J lost 8, with 17 bases in between. This CDR3 has 14 residues. CDR3 in DNA: TGTGCCAGCAGCCTCGGGACCCCCATGGACATTCAGTACTTC. Its protein product is CASSLGTPMDIQYF.

The CDR3 region has the DNA TGTGCCAGCAGCCAAGCTTTGAGGGCAGCGGACGAACGCGAGCAGTACTTC. Translation gives CASSQALRAADEREQYF. V and J are TRBV4-2 and TRBJ2-7, with TRBD2 as a possible D gene (5 bases). From germline, CDR1 is LGHNA and CDR2 YNFKEQ. V lost 1 base and J lost 6, with 22 bases in between. The CDR3 sequence is 17 residues long.

This sequence joins TRBV2 and TRBJ2-1; TRBD2 matches 9 bases. The V gene's germline CDR1 is SNHLY and CDR2 FYNNEI. J gave up 1 base and V 7 bases, and 5 bases lay outside the gene matches. This CDR3 spans 15 amino acids. CDR3 nucleotides: TGTGCCAGCAATGAGGGACTAGCATCCTACAATGAGCAGTTCTTC. Amino acids: CASNEGLASYNEQFF.

CDR3 amino acids: CSARDLRTPGLANEEQYF. Written as DNA, the CDR3 is TGCAGTGCTAGAGATTTAAGAACACCGGGACTAGCGAATGAAGAGCAGTACTTC. V usage is TRBV20-1 and J usage is TRBJ2-7, with 10 nucleotides matching TRBD2. Germline trimming cut 0 bases from V and 7 bases from J; bases unmatched to any gene: 18. Germline V gives CDR1 DFQATT, CDR2 SNEGSKA (reference sequence). The CDR3 extends over 18 amino acids.

J is TRBJ1-1 and V is TRBV15, with unresolved D. The CDR3 sequence is 15 residues long. The germline V gene has CDR1 LNHNV and CDR2 YYDKDF (reference sequence). The germline V and J ends were trimmed by 0 bases and 4 bases, with 12 bases remaining between them. In DNA form, the CDR3 reads TGTGCCACCAGCAGAGATGAAGGTTTTGGCACTGAAGCTTTCTTT. Protein product: CATSRDEGFGTEAFF.